What follows are 31 T cell receptor beta chains derived from one specimen sequenced in a study of T cells in Graves' hyperthyroidism and ophthalmopathy. Amplification targeted TCR beta CDR3 regions from RNA transcripts. The HTBI primer set drove a first-round RT-PCR of the TCR CDR3. TCRdb re-called the multiplex PCR reads with MiXCR, one entry per CDR3 protein. The sample shows under 700,000 distinct CDR3 sequences, just over 45% of them seen only once. Sequencing was carried out using peripheral blood or thyroid tissue (not recorded which). The receptors shown here come from a woman younger than 35 with Graves' hyperthyroidism.

The V call is TRBV25-1, the J call TRBJ1-2; possibly TRBD1 for D (5 bases). V gave up 7 bases and J gave up 0 bases, with 12 bases separating them. There are 14 residues in the CDR3. Germline V gene data show CDR1 as MGHDK and CDR2 as SYGVNS. The CDR3 DNA is TGTGCCAGCACCAACGGGGCGGCTAACTATGGCTACACCTTC. Its protein product is CASTNGAANYGYTF.

The chain is built from TRBV6-5 and TRBJ2-5, with 11 positions matching TRBD2. The V and J ends lost 4 bases and 5 bases, in that order; junction bases with no gene match: 18. The CDR3 totals 19 residues. Germline loops: CDR1 MNHEY, CDR2 SVGAGI. DNA of the CDR3: TGTGCCAGCAGTTCCCCTGGGAGGGACGTGACTAGCGGGACCGAGACCCAGTACTTC. The encoded protein is CASSSPGRDVTSGTETQYF.

This clonotype occurred many times. The V gene is TRBV7-9, the J gene TRBJ2-5; 7 positions match TRBD2. Germline V gene data show CDR1 as SEHNR and CDR2 as FQNEAQ (reference sequence). The CDR3 covers 15 residues. V dropped 4 bases and J dropped 4; count of bases not matched to a gene: 9. DNA of the CDR3: TGTGCCAGCAGCTCGAATTTAGCGGGCGGAGAGACCCAGTACTTC. It is translated as CASSSNLAGGETQYF.

The rearrangement links TRBV12-5 to TRBJ1-2; the D gene is possibly TRBD1 (5 bases). V gave up 3 bases and J gave up 2 bases, with 7 bases separating them. CDR1 is LGHNT, CDR2 FRNRAP, per germline. The CDR3 sequence is 13 residues long. The CDR3 DNA is TGTGCTAGTGGTTTCCGGGACAACTATGGCTACACCTTC. Its protein product is CASGFRDNYGYTF. Drawing the rest from reference TRBV12-5 and TRBJ1-2, the complete variable domain is DARVTQTPRHKVTEMGQEVTMRCQPILGHNTVFWYRQTMMQGLELLAYFRNRAPLDDSGMPKDRFSAEMPDATLATLKIQPSEPRDSAVYFCASGFRDNYGYTFGSGTRLTVV.

V is TRBV10-3 and J is TRBJ1-6; no firm D call. V lost 4 bases to trimming and J lost 7 bases, with 11 bases between them. Germline CDR1 ENHRY, CDR2 SYGVKD. The CDR3 contains 14 residues. As DNA, the CDR3 is TGTGCCATCAGTGGCGTGGCCTTGAATTCACCCCTCCACTTT. The encoded protein is CAISGVALNSPLHF.

This clonotype was recorded a few times. The chain employs TRBV6-2 or TRBV6-3 and TRBJ2-5; D possibly corresponds to TRBD1 (5 bases). V was pared by 0 bases and J by 5 bases, with 10 bases between. Germline lookup yields CDR1 MNHEY and CDR2 SVGEGT. The CDR3 runs 14 residues. CDR3 amino acids: CASSYSGARETQYF. CDR3 sequence (DNA): TGTGCCAGCAGTTACTCTGGGGCGCGGGAGACCCAGTACTTC.

This chain joins TRBV11-2 and TRBJ2-7; no reliable D call. The CDR3 is made up of 14 amino acids. The germline V gene encodes CDR1 SGHAT and CDR2 FQNNGV. V dropped 0 bases and J dropped 5 bases, with 11 bases sitting between them. CDR3 sequence: CASSLDRSFHEQYF. The CDR3 coding sequence is TGTGCCAGCAGCTTAGACAGGAGCTTCCACGAGCAGTACTTC.

This clonotype was seen many times. V is TRBV10-3 and J is TRBJ1-3; D remains ambiguous. The CDR3 covers 13 residues. Per germline, CDR1 ENHRY and CDR2 SYGVKD. Trimming left V 0 bases short and J 6 bases short, with 6 bases between. CDR3 residues: CAISESSENTIYF. The CDR3 bases are TGTGCCATCAGTGAGTCATCAGAAAACACCATATATTTT.

A note on this clonotype: This clone may be a read error of a much larger clone one base away. The chain couples TRBV7-2 to TRBJ2-2, with 7 bases aligning to TRBD2. The trim removed 5 bases at V and 3 bases at J, leaving 9 bases unmatched. In germline, CDR1 is SGHTA, CDR2 FQGNSA. The length of the CDR3 is 16 residues. The CDR3 DNA follows: TGTGCCAGCAGCCAAGCTGACGGGGGGTACACCGGGGAGCTGTTTTTT. Translating gives CASSQADGGYTGELFF.

As concerns this clonotype: Possible read error: a much larger clone is one base away. This chain uses TRBV11-1 with TRBJ2-5; no reliable D call. The CDR3 contains 15 residues. V lost 4 bases to trimming and J lost 3 bases, with 15 bases between them. The V gene's germline CDR1 is SGHAT and CDR2 FQDESV (reference sequence). CDR3 residues: CASSSPWQPEETQYF. The DNA of the CDR3 is TGTGCCAGCAGCTCGCCCTGGCAGCCAGAAGAGACCCAGTACTTC.

There are a few counts of this clonotype. V gene TRBV29-1 combines with J gene TRBJ1-1; D remains unclear. V lost 4 bases and J lost 5, with 14 bases in between. The CDR3 spans 13 residues. The germline gives CDR1 SQVTM, CDR2 ANQGSEA. Written as DNA, the CDR3 is TGCAGCGTTGGAACATACGGAGGGACTGAAGCTTTCTTT. Amino acid sequence: CSVGTYGGTEAFF.

This chain joins TRBV7-9 and TRBJ2-7; 14 bases match TRBD2. Per germline, CDR1 SEHNR and CDR2 FQNEAQ (reference sequence). This CDR3 has 19 residues. J gave up 1 base and V 4 bases, and 12 bases lay outside the gene matches. CDR3 protein: CASSSRTGTSGSRSYEQYF. The CDR3 DNA follows: TGTGCCAGCAGCTCGAGGACCGGGACTAGCGGGAGTAGGTCCTACGAGCAGTACTTC.

The rearrangement uses TRBV7-9 and TRBJ1-5; 8 nucleotides match TRBD1. Germline CDR1 SEHNR, CDR2 FQNEAQ (reference sequence). The J segment lost 4 bases and the V segment lost 1 base, leaving 3 bases of the junction unmatched. This CDR3 is built from 15 residues. The CDR3 DNA is TGTGCCAGCAGCTTAGGGGGACAGGCTAATCAGCCCCAGCATTTT. It yields the protein CASSLGGQANQPQHF. Filled out from reference TRBV7-9 and TRBJ1-5, the complete variable domain reads DTGVSQNPRHKITKRGQNVTFRCDPISEHNRLYWYRQTLGQGPEFLTYFQNEAQLEKSRLLSDRFSAERPKGSFSTLEIQRTEQGDSAMYLCASSLGGQANQPQHFGDGTRLSIL.

CDR3: CATSRKDRGGGYTF. CDR3 DNA: TGTGCCACCAGCAGGAAGGACAGGGGTGGCGGCTACACCTTC. The chain links TRBV15 to TRBJ1-2; the match to TRBD1 covers 9 bases. CDR3 size: 14 residues. Germline lookup yields CDR1 LNHNV and CDR2 YYDKDF (reference sequence). J was trimmed by 8 bases and V by 3 bases; bases with no gene match: 7.

In regard to this clonotype: At one end, the junction sequence differs from germline, possibly due to a read error. The V gene is TRBV11-1, the J gene TRBJ1-5, with 9 bases identical to TRBD1. Germline CDR1 SGHAT, CDR2 FQDESV (reference sequence). This CDR3 comprises 18 residues. This chain's CDR3 is CASSLDRTGAEGDQPQHF. The DNA for the CDR3 is TGTGCCAGCAGTTTAGACAGGACAGGGGCAGAGGGGGATCAGCCCCAGCATTTT.

This clonotype turned up a few times. The chain uses TRBV9 and TRBJ1-2; D call uncertain. CDR3 length: 16 residues. With 0 bases removed from V and 0 bases from J, the gap between germline ends came to 12 bases. Germline lookup yields CDR1 SGDLS and CDR2 YYNGEE. CDR3 coding DNA: TGTGCCAGCAGCGTAGCGGGAGCGGATCCTAACTATGGCTACACCTTC. This encodes CASSVAGADPNYGYTF.

The V call is TRBV7-8, the J call TRBJ1-2; 7 nucleotides align to TRBD1. Germline assignment: CDR1 SGHVS and CDR2 FQNEAQ. There are 17 residues in the CDR3. J lost 0 bases, V lost 5 bases, and 12 bases had no gene match. The CDR3 here is CASSLLRGPASNYGYTF. In nucleotides, the CDR3 is TGTGCCAGCAGCCTACTTAGGGGGCCAGCTTCTAACTATGGCTACACCTTC.

This clonotype was picked up one time. This chain connects TRBV25-1 to TRBJ1-2, with D possibly being TRBD1 (5 bases). The germline V and J ends were trimmed by 8 bases and 8 bases, with 15 bases remaining between them. Germline CDR1 reads MGHDK; CDR2 reads SYGVNS. The CDR3 runs to 12 residues. This CDR3 reads CASLSRERGYTF. Written as DNA, the CDR3 is TGTGCCAGCTTATCCAGGGAGCGAGGCTACACCTTC.

The CDR3 region is CSVRVTGANVLTF. In DNA, the CDR3 is TGCAGCGTCCGGGTCACTGGGGCCAACGTCCTGACTTTC. This chain joins TRBV29-1 and TRBJ2-6; D unresolved. The CDR3 is made up of 13 amino acids. The germline CDR1 and CDR2 sequences are SQVTM and ANQGSEA. V gave up 6 bases and J gave up 2 bases, with 8 bases separating them.

The J gene is TRBJ1-1, the V gene TRBV5-1; D is unclear. V lost 4 bases and J lost 11, with 18 bases in between. This CDR3 contains 13 residues. Germline V gene sequence: CDR1 SGHRS, CDR2 YFSETQ. CDR3 residues: CASSHSNEIGAFF. As DNA, the CDR3 is TGCGCCAGCAGCCATTCCAACGAGATTGGGGCTTTCTTT.

This clonotype was observed once. This chain connects TRBV29-1 to TRBJ1-5; 7 nucleotides match TRBD1. Unmatched junction bases numbered 10, after V lost 6 bases and J lost 11 bases. The germline V gene encodes CDR1 SQVTM and CDR2 ANQGSEA. This CDR3 is 12 amino acids long. This chain's CDR3 is CSVQTGTETQHF. The CDR3 nucleotides are TGCAGCGTCCAGACAGGGACAGAGACCCAGCATTTT. Full variable domain (outside the CDR3, taken from reference TRBV29-1 and TRBJ1-5): SAVISQKPSRDICQRGTSLTIQCQVDSQVTMMFWYRQQPGQSLTLIATANQGSEATYESGFVIDKFPISRPNLTFSTLTVSNMSPEDSSIYLCSVQTGTETQHFGDGTRLSIL.

The rearrangement joins TRBV24-1 to TRBJ2-2; 9 nucleotides line up with TRBD2. The V segment lost 5 bases and the J segment 6 bases; nucleotides outside the gene matches: 9. Germline values: CDR1 KGHDR, CDR2 SFDVKD. This CDR3 contains 16 residues. The CDR3: CATSGGTSLAAGELFF. The CDR3 coding sequence is TGTGCCACCAGTGGTGGGACTAGCCTGGCCGCCGGGGAGCTGTTTTTT.

J is TRBJ1-2 and V is TRBV4-2, with D tentatively TRBD1 (5 bases). The CDR3 totals 12 residues. Germline V lookup: CDR1 LGHNA, CDR2 YNFKEQ. V was shortened by 0 bases and J by 10 bases, with 9 bases between the two germline ends. The chain's CDR3 is CASSQDRGNYTF. DNA for the CDR3: TGTGCCAGCAGCCAAGATCGGGGGAACTACACCTTC.

Regarding this clonotype: This could be a read error, since a much larger clone is one nucleotide away. This sequence joins TRBV10-2 and TRBJ2-2; 10 nucleotides line up with TRBD1. The CDR3 length is 14 residues. From germline, CDR1 is WSHSY and CDR2 SAAADI. J gave up 4 bases and V 8 bases, and 4 bases lay outside the gene matches. CDR3 protein: CASGGDRGTGELFF. In nucleotides, the CDR3 is TGCGCCAGCGGCGGGGACAGGGGCACCGGGGAGCTGTTTTTT.

Remarks on this clonotype: The germline gene is not matched at one end of the junction; a read error may be the cause. V is TRBV25-1 and J is TRBJ1-3; possible D gene TRBD1, 6 bases. The CDR3 loop spans 14 amino acids. Germline V gives CDR1 MGHDK, CDR2 SYGVNS. CDR3 coding DNA: TGTGCCAGCAGCCTTGGGGGACATGGAGACACCATATATTTT. Protein: CASSLGGHGDTIYF.

This clonotype showed up just a few times. The chain links TRBV20-1 to TRBJ2-2; TRBD2 might be the D (6 bases). This CDR3 has 14 residues. Germline V gene lookup returns CDR1 DFQATT and CDR2 SNEGSKA (reference sequence). With 3 bases removed from V and 4 bases from J, the gap between germline ends came to 12 bases. This CDR3 is CSARGAGGTGELFF. The CDR3 nucleotides read TGCAGTGCTAGGGGAGCCGGGGGCACCGGGGAGCTGTTTTTT.

Turning to this clonotype: An end of the junction does not agree with germline; a read error may underlie this. The gene calls are TRBV7-2 and TRBJ2-5; 10 bases line up with TRBD2. The CDR3 loop spans 16 amino acids. The germline gives CDR1 SGHTA, CDR2 FQGNSA. CDR3 sequence (DNA): TGCGCCAGCAGCCAAGATCTAGCGGGAGATGTAAAGACCCAGTACTTC. It specifies CASSQDLAGDVKTQYF.

This clonotype was seen ten or more times. This chain links TRBV29-1 with TRBJ1-2, with D perhaps TRBD1 (6 bases). Germline V lookup: CDR1 SQVTM, CDR2 ANQGSEA. V lost 3 bases and J 7 bases, leaving 15 bases between the germline ends. The CDR3 contains 13 residues. CDR3 in amino acids: CSVETGDLRGYTF. CDR3 in DNA: TGCAGCGTTGAGACAGGAGATTTGCGTGGCTACACCTTC.

A remark on this clonotype: This likely comes from a read error, as the CDR3 has no conserved phenylalanine or tryptophan at its end. The chain joins TRBV9 to TRBJ1-2, with a weak D call TRBD1 (5 bases). This CDR3 region has 14 residues. Germline V CDR1 and CDR2: SGDLS, YYNGEE. The V and J ends lost 5 bases and 4 bases respectively, with 15 bases between them. DNA for the CDR3: TGTGCCAGCAGTTTAGAACAGGAACCCTATGGCTACACCCTC. Translation gives CASSLEQEPYGYTL.

This clonotype was detected only once. This chain connects TRBV10-3 to TRBJ2-2; 7 positions match TRBD2. V dropped 0 bases and J dropped 5; count of bases not matched to a gene: 3. The V gene's germline CDR1 is ENHRY and CDR2 SYGVKD. CDR3 length equals 15 residues. The CDR3 DNA is TGTGCCATCAGTGAGTCCCAGGGAGGGACCGGGGAGCTGTTTTTT. Translated, it gives CAISESQGGTGELFF.

There are many counts of this clonotype. V usage is TRBV2 and J usage is TRBJ1-5; D gene uncertain. The CDR3 spans 14 residues. CDR1 is SNHLY, CDR2 FYNNEI, per germline. V was cut by 7 bases and J by 0 bases, with 10 bases left in between. CDR3 protein: CASTQTVSNQPQHF. CDR3 DNA sequence: TGTGCCAGCACCCAAACGGTTAGCAATCAGCCCCAGCATTTT.